This entry lists 22 T cell receptor beta chains sequenced from one sample in a study of T cell responses to AZD1222 COVID-19 vaccine. Repertoires were generated with immunoSEQ multiplex PCR, while TCRdb's copy carries only in-frame clones and drops some. Of approximately 80,000 clones in the sample, around 93% are singletons; the top ten hold 28%. This sample comprised peripheral blood, obtained 28 days after the second AZD1222 dose. Source of these receptors: an adult who received the AZD1222 COVID-19 vaccine.

This clone was recorded only once. This chain links TRBV5-1 with TRBJ2-6; D is perhaps TRBD2 (6 bases). CDR3 length: 19 residues. Per the germline V gene, CDR1 is SGHRS and CDR2 is YFSETQ. Deletions cut 3 bases from V and 2 bases from J, with 21 bases between. DNA of the CDR3: TGCGCCAGCAGCTCGTTCCCTGGCGGGGCCGGGGCTGGGGCCAACGTCCTGACTTTC. This translates into CASSSFPGGAGAGANVLTF.

CDR3 DNA: TGTGCCAGCAGTGGTAATGGGAACAGCAATCAGCCCCAGCATTTT. Residues: CASSGNGNSNQPQHF. The V gene is TRBV2, the J gene TRBJ1-5; D not certain. Germline V gives CDR1 SNHLY, CDR2 FYNNEI. This CDR3 has 15 amino acids. Between the trimmed V and J ends, which lost 4 bases and 1 base, there was a span of 11 bases.

This clone was observed a handful of times. V gene TRBV10-3 combines with J gene TRBJ2-1; D is ambiguous. The length of the CDR3 is 11 residues. The V end lost 7 bases, the J end lost 4 bases, and 5 bases lay between the germline ends. CDR1 and CDR2 from the germline V gene are ENHRY and SYGVKD. This chain's CDR3 is CAITQYNEQFF. The CDR3 coding sequence is TGTGCCATCACCCAATACAATGAGCAGTTCTTC.

This clone was seen only once. V and J are TRBV28 and TRBJ2-7, with 7 bases identical to TRBD1. V gave up 8 bases and J gave up 2 bases; unmatched junction bases: 6. The germline V gene encodes CDR1 MDHEN and CDR2 SYDVKM. This CDR3 spans 13 amino acids. The CDR3 loop reads CASRGTVAYEQYF. The CDR3 nucleotides are TGTGCCAGCCGTGGGACAGTGGCCTACGAGCAGTACTTC.

Only a few counts were recorded for this clone. The V and J genes are TRBV2 and TRBJ2-7; 7 bases are a match to TRBD1. After removal of 6 bases from V and 3 bases from J, the junction contained 8 bases not matched to a gene. Germline V lookup: CDR1 SNHLY, CDR2 FYNNEI. The CDR3 runs to 14 residues. CDR3 amino acids: CASSNRDRVYEQYF. The CDR3 DNA follows: TGTGCCAGCAGCAACCGGGACAGAGTCTACGAGCAGTACTTC.

The chain combines TRBV28 with TRBJ1-4; D remains unclear. CDR1 and CDR2 (germline): MDHEN, SYDVKM. Trimming removed 2 bases from V and 3 bases from J, with 10 bases in between. The CDR3 consists of 15 residues. The CDR3 DNA follows: TGTGCCAGCAGTTTAAATTGGGCGGCTAATGAAAAACTGTTTTTT. It encodes CASSLNWAANEKLFF.

The V and J genes are TRBV6-5 and TRBJ2-3, with 7 nucleotides matching TRBD2. The V gene end was trimmed by 6 bases and the J gene end by 1 base; junction bases not matched to a gene: 7. Germline V gene lookup returns CDR1 MNHEY and CDR2 SVGAGI. The length of the CDR3 is 15 residues. As DNA, the CDR3 is TGTGCCAGCAGCGATCTAGCGGAGGGCACAGATACGCAGTATTTT. Its translation: CASSDLAEGTDTQYF.

This clone was seen once. The chain carries TRBV14 and TRBJ1-3; 8 bases are a match to TRBD1. The V segment lost 5 bases and the J segment 8 bases; nucleotides outside the gene matches: 14. Germline V gives CDR1 SGHDN, CDR2 FVKESK. The CDR3 spans 16 residues. CDR3 residues: CASSKTGQGALDTIYF. The CDR3 coding sequence is TGTGCCAGCAGCAAGACCGGACAGGGAGCCTTGGACACCATATATTTT.

The chain has TRBV28 and TRBJ1-2; 10 nucleotides agree with TRBD1. Germline assignment: CDR1 MDHEN and CDR2 SYDVKM. This CDR3 comprises 16 residues. V gave up 5 bases and J gave up 5 bases; unmatched junction bases: 11. The CDR3 nucleotides are TGTGCCAGCAGTCCCCCGACAGGGGGCTCCCCTTATGGCTACACCTTC. This encodes CASSPPTGGSPYGYTF.

The J gene is TRBJ1-1, the V gene TRBV28; D is undetermined. The V end lost 6 bases, the J end lost 11 bases, and 13 bases lay between the germline ends. Germline CDR1 and CDR2: MDHEN and SYDVKM. The CDR3 is 11 residues long. The CDR3 is CASSPGRLAFF. CDR3 nucleotide sequence: TGTGCCAGCAGCCCCGGACGGTTGGCTTTCTTT.

The chain employs TRBV13 and TRBJ1-2, with D possibly matching TRBD1 (5 bases). This CDR3 has 17 amino acids. V lost 5 bases and J 4 bases, leaving 23 bases between the germline ends. Germline loops: CDR1 PRHDT, CDR2 FYEKMQ (reference sequence). CDR3 coding DNA: TGTGCCAGCAGCAGCCCAAGAGCGAGACAGCCCTTCTATGGCTACACCTTC. The encoded protein is CASSSPRARQPFYGYTF.

This clone appeared once. Germline and junction disagree at one end, which may indicate a read error. The chain links TRBV18 to TRBJ2-7, with 8 bases matching TRBD1. Germline CDR1 and CDR2: KGHSH and LQKENI. CDR3 length: 14 residues. The CDR3 sequence is CASSPPDRAHEQYF. CDR3 in DNA: TGTGCCAGCTCGCCACCGGACAGGGCCCACGAGCAGTACTTC.

The J gene is TRBJ2-3, the V gene TRBV4-1; 7 nucleotides align to TRBD1. The CDR3 length is 15 residues. Germline CDR1 is MGHRA and CDR2 is YSYEKL. Trimming at V came to 6 bases and at J to 2 bases, leaving 8 bases not matched to a gene. This chain's CDR3 is CASSSGQRFTDTQYF. CDR3 bases: TGCGCCAGCAGTTCGGGACAGCGTTTCACAGATACGCAGTATTTT.

CDR3 loop: CASGLVVAEQFF. CDR3 DNA sequence: TGTGCCAGTGGACTAGTCGTAGCTGAGCAGTTCTTC. V usage is TRBV7-9 and J usage is TRBJ2-1, with TRBD2 matching 7 bases. Germline assignment: CDR1 SEHNR and CDR2 FQNEAQ (reference sequence). This CDR3 has 12 residues. Trimming cost V 9 bases and J 9 bases; bases outside gene matches: 8.

As DNA, the CDR3 is TGCAGCGTCAGGGGGCCGGGGAGCAATCAGCCCCAGCATTTT. Encoded protein: CSVRGPGSNQPQHF. This rearrangement joins TRBV29-1 to TRBJ1-5; 8 nucleotides match TRBD1. Germline-derived CDR1 and CDR2 are SQVTM and ANQGSEA. This CDR3 has 14 residues. Trimming took 6 bases from V and 1 from J; bases not matched to a gene: 5. The variable domain in full, completed from reference TRBV29-1 and TRBJ1-5, reads SAVISQKPSRDICQRGTSLTIQCQVDSQVTMMFWYRQQPGQSLTLIATANQGSEATYESGFVIDKFPISRPNLTFSTLTVSNMSPEDSSIYLCSVRGPGSNQPQHFGDGTRLSIL.

This chain uses TRBV24-1 with TRBJ2-7, with D unresolved. Trimming took off 5 bases at V and 0 bases at J, with 7 bases between the two ends. From germline, CDR1 is KGHDR and CDR2 SFDVKD. This CDR3 is 13 amino acids long. The CDR3 DNA reads as TGTGCCACCAGTGGAATTCCCTCCTACGAGCAGTACTTC. Translating it yields CATSGIPSYEQYF.

The chain is built from TRBV24-1 and TRBJ2-2, with 8 nucleotides matching TRBD1. Trimming cost V 2 bases and J 0 bases; bases outside gene matches: 1. The CDR3 has 16 amino acids. Germline V gene lookup returns CDR1 KGHDR and CDR2 SFDVKD. CDR3 in DNA: TGTGCCACCAGTGATTGGACAGGGCCGAACACCGGGGAGCTGTTTTTT. It encodes CATSDWTGPNTGELFF.

This chain links TRBV27 with TRBJ2-1, with no clear D. This CDR3 contains 13 residues. Trimming pared 6 bases from V and 0 bases from J, leaving 6 bases between. Germline V lookup: CDR1 MNHEY, CDR2 SMNVEV (reference sequence). CDR3 in DNA: TGTGCCAGCAGCCCATTCTCCTACAATGAGCAGTTCTTC. Translating gives CASSPFSYNEQFF.

This clone was seen a single time. CDR3 DNA sequence: TGTGCCAGCAGTGGGCAGGTTGGGGACACTGAAGCTTTCTTT. It yields the protein CASSGQVGDTEAFF. V gene TRBV27 combines with J gene TRBJ1-1; D call uncertain. V was clipped by 5 bases and J by 3 bases, with 13 bases between them. Per germline, CDR1 MNHEY and CDR2 SMNVEV (reference sequence). The CDR3 covers 14 residues.

The chain couples TRBV7-3 to TRBJ1-1, with D uncertain. The V end was cut by 1 base, the J end by 4 bases, with 10 bases between. The CDR3 covers 14 residues. In germline, CDR1 is SGHTA, CDR2 FQGTGA. The CDR3: CASSLNGAGTEAFF. The CDR3 bases are TGTGCCAGCAGCTTAAATGGCGCTGGCACTGAAGCTTTCTTT.

This clone was detected once. The J gene is TRBJ1-6, the V gene TRBV25-1, with 8 positions matching TRBD1. With 1 base clipped from V and 9 bases from J, the junction kept 5 bases outside the gene matches. Germline V gene sequence: CDR1 MGHDK, CDR2 SYGVNS. This CDR3 has 15 amino acids. The CDR3 sequence is CASSESAGGFSPLHF. CDR3 DNA: TGTGCCAGCAGTGAATCGGCAGGGGGCTTTTCACCCCTCCACTTT.

This sequence joins TRBV5-5 and TRBJ2-3; possibly TRBD1 for D (5 bases). Trimming took 4 bases from V and 2 from J, leaving 17 bases between them. The CDR3 has 16 residues. Looked up from germline, CDR1 is SGHKS and CDR2 is YYEKEE (reference sequence). The CDR3: CASSPTLRTNTDTQYF. DNA for the CDR3: TGTGCCAGCAGCCCCACCCTTAGGACAAACACAGATACGCAGTATTTT. The complete variable domain, with remaining parts taken from reference TRBV5-5 and TRBJ2-3, reads DAGVTQSPTHLIKTRGQQVTLRCSPISGHKSVSWYQQVLGQGPQFIFQYYEKEERGRGNFPDRFSARQFPNYSSELNVNALLLGDSALYLCASSPTLRTNTDTQYFGPGTRLTVL.